The rows below give T cell receptor beta chains drawn from one sample of a study of shared clonotypes between healthy human individuals. TCRdb keeps only in-frame clones here, not all; method: immunoSEQ multiplex PCR. The sample has about 1 million clones, about 74% seen once; the top ten hold roughly 1.5%. Source material: memory CD4+ T cells sorted from blood. These receptors were obtained from a young man in good health. Each CDR3 is given with its conserved first and last residue. D genes are given only for firm matches. The size field is filled for only some rows; it gives once, few, many or a size class.

abundance,j_gene,v_gene,d_gene,CDR3nt,CDR3aa
few,TRBJ1-5,TRBV4-1,.,TGCGCCAGCAGCCAAGATCGGGGAGCTCAGCCCCAGCATTTT,CASSQDRGAQPQHF
.,TRBJ1-1,TRBV28,.,TGTGCCAGCAGGGGGGGAAGGGGCTACACTGAAGCTTTCTTT,CASRGGRGYTEAFF
.,TRBJ2-5,TRBV18,.,TGTGCCAGCTCACCTTCGCTAGCAATGGAGGTGGAGACCCAGTACTTC,CASSPSLAMEVETQYF
.,TRBJ1-2,TRBV30,.,TGTGCCTGGAGGACGGGGGGCCAGGGCTACACCTTC,CAWRTGGQGYTF
.,TRBJ2-3,TRBV11-2,TRBD1,TGTGCCAGCAGCTTAGGCCTCCCGGGACAGGGGACAGATACGCAGTATTTT,CASSLGLPGQGTDTQYF
.,TRBJ2-1,TRBV7-7,.,TGTGCTAGCGCCGCCGGCCCGGAAAATGAGCAGTTCTTC,CASAAGPENEQFF
.,TRBJ2-1,TRBV9,.,TGTGCCAGCAGCGACGGGACTCGAAATGAGCAGTTCTTC,CASSDGTRNEQFF
.,TRBJ2-7,TRBV4-2,TRBD2,TGTGCCAGCAGCGCTAGCGGGGGCCAGAGCTCCTACGAGCAGTACTTC,CASSASGGQSSYEQYF
few,TRBJ2-4,TRBV7-9,.,TGTGCCAGCAGCTTAATAGGGCTGGACAAAAACATTCAGTACTTC,CASSLIGLDKNIQYF
.,TRBJ2-5,TRBV6-5,TRBD2,TGTGCCAGCAGTCTAGCGGGGGACTACCAAGAGACCCAGTACTTC,CASSLAGDYQETQYF
once,TRBJ2-7,TRBV19,.,TGTGCCAGTAGTACCCTGACCGGGACGGGGCTAACCTACGAGCAGTACTTC,CASSTLTGTGLTYEQYF
.,TRBJ2-7,TRBV14,TRBD2,TGTGCCAGCAGCTCTTACGGACTAGCGGACTCCTACGAGCAGTACTTC,CASSSYGLADSYEQYF
.,TRBJ2-3,TRBV9,.,TGTGCCAGCGCTGGGGTCGCAGATACGCAGTATTTT,CASAGVADTQYF
many,TRBJ2-1,TRBV18,TRBD1,TGTGCCAGCTCACAGGGGACAGGGCTGGCCGATGAGCAGTTCTTC,CASSQGTGLADEQFF
few,TRBJ2-2,TRBV5-8,TRBD1,TGTGCCAGCAAGGGGACAGGGTCCACCGGGGAGCTGTTTTTT,CASKGTGSTGELFF
.,TRBJ2-5,TRBV7-9,TRBD1,TGTGCCAGCAGCTTTCGACAGGACAGGCCCTCGGAGACCCAGTACTTC,CASSFRQDRPSETQYF
.,TRBJ2-1,TRBV5-4,.,TGTGCCAGCAGCTTGGGGGGTCCGTCGTCTAATCTTTACAATGAGCAGTTCTTC,CASSLGGPSSNLYNEQFF
.,TRBJ1-3,TRBV5-6,.,TGTGCCAGCAGCCGACCAACAGCTAACTCTGGAAACACCATATATTTT,CASSRPTANSGNTIYF
few,TRBJ2-2,TRBV30,.,TGTGCCTGGAGTAGTGGGAGGACCGGGGAGCTGTTTTTT,CAWSSGRTGELFF
few,TRBJ1-5,TRBV28,.,TGTGCCAGCAGCCTACGGACTCTTAGCAATCAGCCCCAGCATTTT,CASSLRTLSNQPQHF
.,TRBJ2-3,TRBV18,.,TGTGCCAGCTCACCCACGGAGGGGGGGAGCACAGATACGCAGTATTTT,CASSPTEGGSTDTQYF
.,TRBJ1-5,TRBV28,TRBD1,TGTGCCAGCAGTTTACCCGGACAGGGGAAAAGTCAGCCCCAGCATTTT,CASSLPGQGKSQPQHF
.,TRBJ1-6,TRBV7-2,TRBD1,TGTGCCAGCAGCTTAGCGCCAGGGGGCTATTCACCCCTCCACTTT,CASSLAPGGYSPLHF
once,TRBJ2-2,TRBV18,TRBD1,TGTGCCAGCTCACCGGGGGACAGGGGGTCGAACACCGGGGAGCTGTTTTTT,CASSPGDRGSNTGELFF
few,TRBJ1-2,TRBV10-3,TRBD1,TGTGCCATCAGTGAGGGAAGACAGGGATCAGGCTACACCTTC,CAISEGRQGSGYTF
.,TRBJ2-4,TRBV7-9,.,TGTGCCAGCAGCCCCGATCCGGGAGCCAAAAACATTCAGTACTTC,CASSPDPGAKNIQYF
.,TRBJ2-2,TRBV5-1,.,TGCGCCAGCAGCTTATACGGGACCAAGAACACCGGGGAGCTGTTTTTT,CASSLYGTKNTGELFF
once,TRBJ2-1,TRBV5-1,.,TGCGCCAGCAGCTTGAATTTGTTTGGCGGAGGTGAGCAGTTCTTC,CASSLNLFGGGEQFF
few,TRBJ2-1,TRBV19,TRBD1,TGTGCCAGTAGTAGCCACAGGGGAACCTACAATGAGCAGTTCTTC,CASSSHRGTYNEQFF
few,TRBJ1-1,TRBV30,.,TGTGCCTGGGATATGCTGAGGGGAAGGGCTGAAGCTTTCTTT,CAWDMLRGRAEAFF
.,TRBJ2-7,TRBV19,TRBD2,TGTGCCAGTAGTATTATAGCGGGATACTCCTACGAGCAGTACTTC,CASSIIAGYSYEQYF
.,TRBJ1-5,TRBV21-1,.,TGTGCCAGCAAGAAGGGACAGTACCCTCCTCAGCCCCAGCATTTT,CASKKGQYPPQPQHF
.,TRBJ2-7,TRBV7-9,TRBD1,TGTGCCAGCAGCTTAGGGGGGACAGACTACGAGCAGTACTTC,CASSLGGTDYEQYF
.,TRBJ2-1,TRBV19,.,TGTGCCAGTAGTACACGGACATCTTACTCCTACAATGAGCAGTTCTTC,CASSTRTSYSYNEQFF
.,TRBJ2-1,TRBV2,TRBD2,TGTGCCAGCAGGCCCCGTACCGGGGGGGCTGAGCAGTTCTTC,CASRPRTGGAEQFF
once,TRBJ1-1,TRBV5-6,TRBD1,TGTGCCAGCAGCCCAGACAGGGGCCTAGTAGTGTTCTTT,CASSPDRGLVVFF
.,TRBJ1-2,TRBV2,.,TGTGCCATCTTGAAGGGAGAATATGGCTACACCTTC,CAILKGEYGYTF
few,TRBJ2-2,TRBV15,TRBD1,TGTGCCACCAGCAGCGACGGGACAGAGGGGCTCACCGGGGAGCTGTTTTTT,CATSSDGTEGLTGELFF
once,TRBJ1-5,TRBV6-5,.,TGTGCCAGCAGTTCGGACAGAGATAGCAATCAGCCCCAGCATTTT,CASSSDRDSNQPQHF
once,TRBJ1-6,TRBV28,.,TGTGCCAGCAGAGTCGAACAGAATAATTCACCCCTCCACTTT,CASRVEQNNSPLHF